This T cell receptor beta chain was profiled in a study of CD8+ T cells in alopecia areata. On the study more broadly: Patients given treatment had severity scored by the percentage of scalp area affected. The study, taken as a whole, reports: Tofacitinib significantly decreased scalp clonality and expanded CD8+ clones among top 100. Persistence during tofacitinib was seen for many expanded lesional clones in scalp and blood.

V was pared by 5 bases and J by 11 bases, with 6 bases of the junction left unmatched. CDR3 length: 12 residues. The germline CDR1 and CDR2 sequences are PRHDT and FYEKMQ (reference sequence). About this clone itself: Its specificity is not known.

As for treatment: oral pan-JAK inhibitor, 5-10 mg twice daily. Extracted from the samples, RNA was reverse transcribed into cDNA to serve as the sequencing template. TCRdb's table, derived via immunoSEQ multiplex PCR, lists solely in-frame clones and lacks some. Of tens of thousands of clones in the sample, just over 70% were seen once. The TCR was taken from a human donor with alopecia areata. This specimen was CD8+ T cells sorted from blood, taken at approximately week 45, from a patient treated with tofacitinib. This chain links TRBV13 with TRBJ1-1; the match to TRBD1 covers 9 bases. CDR3 nucleotide sequence: TGTGCCAGCAGCGCCGCCGGGACAGGGGCTTTCTTT. It yields the protein CASSAAGTGAFF.